A single sample is the source of the 5 T cell receptor beta chains below, sequenced in a study of T cells in narcolepsy. This table comes from immunoSEQ multiplex PCR, and its TCRdb copy is limited to in-frame clones, with some not included. Among about 25,000 clones listed, 80% to 90% were seen once. The source material was CD45RA- memory CD4+ T cells from PBMCs. These receptors were obtained from a human donor with narcolepsy.

This chain joins TRBV27 and TRBJ2-2; D may be TRBD2 (6 bases). The CDR3 consists of 16 residues. From germline, CDR1 is MNHEY and CDR2 SMNVEV (reference sequence). Between the trimmed V and J ends, which lost 9 bases and 0 bases, there was a span of 17 bases. Written as DNA, the CDR3 is TGTGCCAGTAAACTCCAGCGGGCCTCGAACACCGGGGAGCTGTTTTTT. Translation: CASKLQRASNTGELFF.

The chain is built from TRBV5-6 and TRBJ2-1, with D perhaps assigned TRBD1 or TRBD2 (6 bases each). CDR3 length equals 17 residues. Germline V CDR1 and CDR2: SGHDT, YYEEEE. V lost 1 base and J 0 bases, leaving 14 bases between the germline ends. In nucleotides, the CDR3 is TGTGCCAGCAGCTTGAATCACGGGGGCAGCTCCTACAATGAGCAGTTCTTC. This gives the protein CASSLNHGGSSYNEQFF.

This clone was detected only a few times. This rearrangement joins TRBV5-1 to TRBJ2-1, with D perhaps matching TRBD2 (5 bases). The CDR3 runs 14 residues. V was pared by 0 bases and J by 6 bases, with 10 bases between. CDR1 is SGHRS, CDR2 YFSETQ, per germline. DNA for the CDR3: TGCGCCAGCAGCTTGGGTGGGAGCCCCAATGAGCAGTTCTTC. Protein: CASSLGGSPNEQFF.

V and J are TRBV6-1 and TRBJ2-2; TRBD1 might be the D (5 bases). CDR3 length equals 15 residues. CDR1 is MNHNS, CDR2 SASEGT, per germline. The V gene lost 6 bases and the J gene lost 4 bases, with 15 bases spanning the gap. The CDR3 loop reads CASRIDSRLTGELFF. In DNA form, the CDR3 reads TGTGCCAGCAGAATTGACAGCCGCCTCACCGGGGAGCTGTTTTTT.

This clone showed up just once. The rearrangement uses TRBV28 and TRBJ1-1, with 7 bases identical to TRBD1. V was clipped by 5 bases and J by 8 bases; unmatched bases: 14. The CDR3 is made up of 15 amino acids. Germline CDR1 reads MDHEN; CDR2 reads SYDVKM. CDR3 sequence: CASSPMAGQTNEAFF. Written as DNA, the CDR3 is TGTGCCAGCAGTCCTATGGCGGGACAGACAAACGAAGCTTTCTTT.